This T cell receptor beta chain was documented in a study of CD8+ T cells in alopecia areata. The CDR3 is 15 residues long. After removal of 2 bases from V and 5 bases from J, the junction contained 4 bases not matched to a gene. The germline gives CDR1 MGHRA, CDR2 YSYEKL. Only a few counts were recorded for this clone. This sample's treatment: oral pan-JAK inhibitor, 5-10 mg twice daily. PBMCs were stained for CD3, CD4 and CD8, and CD4+ and CD8+ T cells were sorted. The authors extracted RNA and reverse transcribed it into cDNA as the sequencing template. Produced via immunoSEQ multiplex PCR; TCRdb's table is partial and in-frame only. The sample comprises under 110,000 clones, 55% to 75% of which are singletons, and about a sixth rests with the top ten.

The sample consisted of CD8+ T cells sorted from blood, taken at approximately week 61, from a patient treated with tofacitinib. This TCR derives from a human donor with alopecia areata. The chain combines TRBV4-1 with TRBJ2-2; the match to TRBD1 covers 8 bases. Written as DNA, the CDR3 is TGCGCCAGCAGCCAATACGACAGGGGAACCGGGGAGCTGTTTTTT. Amino acids: CASSQYDRGTGELFF.